This T cell receptor beta chain derives from a study of T-cell memory formation after mild COVID-19. For the study at large: Largely donor-specific sequence clusters came from a couple of donors. General study results and limits: Researchers found some responding clones in pre-infection memory, a sign that cross-reactive memory joined. Most CD4+ clones that shrank were in CM and EM, while CD8+ ones turned up in EMRA.

TCRdb passed the 5' RACE reads through MiXCR, listing each CDR3 protein once. This repertoire shows 580,000 or so distinct CDR3 sequences, around 15% found once; its top ten account for roughly 8%. The CDR3 is made up of 16 amino acids. V was pared by 1 base and J by 0 bases, with 9 bases between. Germline-derived CDR1 and CDR2 are KGHDR and SFDVKD. Points on this clonotype: The target antigen is unknown.

This clonotype originated in an adult woman who had mild COVID-19 (a few samples of this study predate the infection). Cell type and time point are not known. The sequenced material came from PBMCs or a T cell subset sorted from them (not recorded which). V is TRBV24-1 and J is TRBJ2-1; D is uncertain. The CDR3 coding sequence is TGTGCCACCAGTGATTTTGAGGTTAGCTCCTACAATGAGCAGTTCTTC. It codes for CATSDFEVSSYNEQFF.